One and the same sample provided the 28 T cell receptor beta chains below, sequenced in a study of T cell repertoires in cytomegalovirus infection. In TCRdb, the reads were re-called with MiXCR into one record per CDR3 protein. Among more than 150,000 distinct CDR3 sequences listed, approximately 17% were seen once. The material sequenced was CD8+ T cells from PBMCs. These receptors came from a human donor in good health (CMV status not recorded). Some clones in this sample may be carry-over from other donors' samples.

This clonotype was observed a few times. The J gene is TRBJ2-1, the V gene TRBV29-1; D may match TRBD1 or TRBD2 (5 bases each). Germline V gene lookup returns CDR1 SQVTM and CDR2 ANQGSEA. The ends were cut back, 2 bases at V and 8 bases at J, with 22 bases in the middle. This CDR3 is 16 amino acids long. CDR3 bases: TGCAGCGTTGAACCTCCTATTAGAGGGGACCCCTATGAGCAGTTCTTC. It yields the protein CSVEPPIRGDPYEQFF.

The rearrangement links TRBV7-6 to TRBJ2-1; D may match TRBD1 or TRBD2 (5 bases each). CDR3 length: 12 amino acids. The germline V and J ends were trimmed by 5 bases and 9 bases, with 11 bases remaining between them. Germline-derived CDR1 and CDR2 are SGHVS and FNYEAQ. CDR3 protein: CASSLLGGEQFF. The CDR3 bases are TGTGCCAGCAGCCTCCTTGGGGGTGAGCAGTTCTTC.

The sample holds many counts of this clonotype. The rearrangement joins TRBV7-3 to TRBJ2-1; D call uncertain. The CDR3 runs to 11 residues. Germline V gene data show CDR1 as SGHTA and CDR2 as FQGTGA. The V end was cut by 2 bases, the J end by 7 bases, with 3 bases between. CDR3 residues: CASSLGNEQFF. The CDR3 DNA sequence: TGTGCCAGCAGCTTAGGGAATGAGCAGTTCTTC.

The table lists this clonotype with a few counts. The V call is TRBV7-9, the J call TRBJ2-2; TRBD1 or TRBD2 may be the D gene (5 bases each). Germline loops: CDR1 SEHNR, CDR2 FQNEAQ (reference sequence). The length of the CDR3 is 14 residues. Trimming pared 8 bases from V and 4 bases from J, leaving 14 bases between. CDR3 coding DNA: TGTGCCAGCCGTGGGGGACGGGCCACCGGGGAGCTGTTTTTT. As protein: CASRGGRATGELFF.

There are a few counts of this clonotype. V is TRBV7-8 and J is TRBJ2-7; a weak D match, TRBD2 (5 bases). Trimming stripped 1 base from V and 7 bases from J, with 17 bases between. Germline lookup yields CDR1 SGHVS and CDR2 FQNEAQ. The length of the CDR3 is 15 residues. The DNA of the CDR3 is TGTGCCAGCAGCTTAGGATCGGCCGGGGTAGGGGAGCAGTACTTC. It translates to CASSLGSAGVGEQYF.

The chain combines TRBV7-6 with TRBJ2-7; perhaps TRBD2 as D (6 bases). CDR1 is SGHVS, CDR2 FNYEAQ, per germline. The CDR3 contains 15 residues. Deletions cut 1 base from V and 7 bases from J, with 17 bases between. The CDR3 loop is CASSLGGNGGEEQYF. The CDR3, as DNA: TGTGCCAGCAGCTTAGGAGGGAATGGAGGGGAAGAGCAGTACTTC. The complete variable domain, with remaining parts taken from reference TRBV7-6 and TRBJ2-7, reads GAGVSQSPRYKVTKRGQDVALRCDPISGHVSLYWYRQALGQGPEFLTYFNYEAQQDKSGLPNDRFSAERPEGSISTLTIQRTEQRDSAMYRCASSLGGNGGEEQYFGPGTRLTVT.

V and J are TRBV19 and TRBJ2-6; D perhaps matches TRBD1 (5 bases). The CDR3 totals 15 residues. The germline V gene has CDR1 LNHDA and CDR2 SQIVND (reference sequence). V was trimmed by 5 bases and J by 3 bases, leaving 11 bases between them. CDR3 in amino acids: CASSVRVYGANVLTF. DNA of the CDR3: TGTGCCAGTAGTGTCAGGGTATATGGGGCCAACGTCCTGACTTTC.

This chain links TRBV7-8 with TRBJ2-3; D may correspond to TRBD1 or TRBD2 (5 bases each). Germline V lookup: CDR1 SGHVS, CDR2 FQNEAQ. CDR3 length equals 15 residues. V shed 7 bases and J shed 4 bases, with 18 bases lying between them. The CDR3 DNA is TGTGCCAGCACCGCAGGGACCCCGGGCCCAGATACGCAGTATTTT. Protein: CASTAGTPGPDTQYF. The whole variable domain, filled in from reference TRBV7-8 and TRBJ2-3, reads GAGVSQSPRYKVAKRGQDVALRCDPISGHVSLFWYQQALGQGPEFLTYFQNEAQLDKSGLPSDRFFAERPEGSVSTLKIQRTQQEDSAVYLCASTAGTPGPDTQYFGPGTRLTVL.

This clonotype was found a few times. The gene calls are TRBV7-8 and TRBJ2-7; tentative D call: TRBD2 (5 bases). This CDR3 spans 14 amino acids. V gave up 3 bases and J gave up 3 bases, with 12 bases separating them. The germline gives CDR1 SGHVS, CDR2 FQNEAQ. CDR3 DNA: TGTGCCAGCAGCTTGGGAGACACCCACTACGAGCAGTACTTC. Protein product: CASSLGDTHYEQYF.

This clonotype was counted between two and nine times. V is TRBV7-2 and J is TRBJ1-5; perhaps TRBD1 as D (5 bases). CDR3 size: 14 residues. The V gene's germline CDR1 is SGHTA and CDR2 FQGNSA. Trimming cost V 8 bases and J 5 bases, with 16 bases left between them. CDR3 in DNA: TGTGCCAGCCGTAATCAGGGATTCGATCAGCCCCAGCATTTT. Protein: CASRNQGFDQPQHF.

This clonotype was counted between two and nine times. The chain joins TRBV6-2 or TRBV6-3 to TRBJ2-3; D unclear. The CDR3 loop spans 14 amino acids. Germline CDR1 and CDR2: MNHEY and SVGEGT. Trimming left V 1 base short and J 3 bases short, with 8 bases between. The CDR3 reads CASSYWSATDTQYF. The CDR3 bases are TGTGCCAGCAGTTACTGGTCAGCGACAGATACGCAGTATTTT.

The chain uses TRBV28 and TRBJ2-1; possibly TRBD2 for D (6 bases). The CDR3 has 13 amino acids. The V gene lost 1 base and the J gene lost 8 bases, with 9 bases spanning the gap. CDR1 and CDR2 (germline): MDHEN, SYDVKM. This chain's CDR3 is CASSLSGDYEQFF. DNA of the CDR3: TGTGCCAGCAGTTTATCGGGGGACTATGAGCAGTTCTTC. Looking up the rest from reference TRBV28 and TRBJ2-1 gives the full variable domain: DVKVTQSSRYLVKRTGEKVFLECVQDMDHENMFWYRQDPGLGLRLIYFSYDVKMKEKGDIPEGYSVSREKKERFSLILESASTNQTSMYLCASSLSGDYEQFFGPGTRLTVL.

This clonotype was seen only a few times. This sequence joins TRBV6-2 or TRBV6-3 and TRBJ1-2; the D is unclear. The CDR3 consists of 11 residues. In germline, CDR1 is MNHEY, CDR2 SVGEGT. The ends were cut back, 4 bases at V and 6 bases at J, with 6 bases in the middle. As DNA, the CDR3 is TGTGCCAGCAGTTTCCAGGATGGCTACACCTTC. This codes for CASSFQDGYTF.

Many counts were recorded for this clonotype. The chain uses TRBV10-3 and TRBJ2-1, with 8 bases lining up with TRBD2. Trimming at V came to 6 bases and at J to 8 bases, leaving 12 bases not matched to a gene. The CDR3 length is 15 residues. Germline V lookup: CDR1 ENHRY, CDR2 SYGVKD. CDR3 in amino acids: CAIRHEREFRYEQFF. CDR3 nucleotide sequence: TGTGCCATCAGGCACGAGCGGGAGTTTAGATATGAGCAGTTCTTC.

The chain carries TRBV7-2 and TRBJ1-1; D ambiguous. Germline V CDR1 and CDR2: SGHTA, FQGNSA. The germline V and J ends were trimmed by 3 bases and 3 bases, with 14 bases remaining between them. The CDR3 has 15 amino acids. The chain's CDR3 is CASSFARRRDTEAFF. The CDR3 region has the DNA TGTGCCAGCAGCTTTGCCAGGAGGAGGGACACTGAAGCTTTCTTT. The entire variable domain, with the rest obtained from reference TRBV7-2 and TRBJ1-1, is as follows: GAGVSQSPSNKVTEKGKDVELRCDPISGHTALYWYRQSLGQGLEFLIYFQGNSAPDKSGLPSDRFSAERTGGSVSTLTIQRTQQEDSAVYLCASSFARRRDTEAFFGQGTRLTVV.

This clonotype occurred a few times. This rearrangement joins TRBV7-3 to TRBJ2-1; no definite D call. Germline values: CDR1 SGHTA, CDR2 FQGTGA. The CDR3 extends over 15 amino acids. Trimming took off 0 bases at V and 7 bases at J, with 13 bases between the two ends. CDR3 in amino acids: CASSLTEAALNEQFF. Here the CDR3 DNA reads TGTGCCAGCAGCTTAACGGAAGCAGCTTTGAATGAGCAGTTCTTC.

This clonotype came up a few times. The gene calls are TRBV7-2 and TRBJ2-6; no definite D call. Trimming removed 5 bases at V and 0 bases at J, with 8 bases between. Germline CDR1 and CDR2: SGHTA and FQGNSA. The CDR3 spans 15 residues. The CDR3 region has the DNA TGTGCCAGCAGCCTAGAGGTCTCTGGGGCCAACGTCCTGACTTTC. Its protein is CASSLEVSGANVLTF.

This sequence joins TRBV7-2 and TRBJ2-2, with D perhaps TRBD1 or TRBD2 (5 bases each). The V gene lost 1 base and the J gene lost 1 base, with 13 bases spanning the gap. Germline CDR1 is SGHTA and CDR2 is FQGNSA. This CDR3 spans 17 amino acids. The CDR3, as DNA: TGTGCCAGCAGCTTAGTCCCCGGGACCGGGAACACCGGGGAGCTGTTTTTT. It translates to CASSLVPGTGNTGELFF.

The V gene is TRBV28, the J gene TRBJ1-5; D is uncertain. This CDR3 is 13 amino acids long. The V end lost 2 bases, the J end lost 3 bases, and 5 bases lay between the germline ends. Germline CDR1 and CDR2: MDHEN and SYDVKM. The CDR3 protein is CASSLSFNQPQHF. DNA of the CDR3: TGTGCCAGCAGTTTAAGTTTCAATCAGCCCCAGCATTTT.

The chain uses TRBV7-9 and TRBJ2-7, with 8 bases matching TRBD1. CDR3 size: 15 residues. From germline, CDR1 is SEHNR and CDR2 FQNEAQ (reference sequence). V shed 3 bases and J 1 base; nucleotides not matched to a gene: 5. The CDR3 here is CASSFRDRSSYEQYF. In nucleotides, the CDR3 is TGTGCCAGCAGCTTCCGGGACAGGTCTTCCTACGAGCAGTACTTC.

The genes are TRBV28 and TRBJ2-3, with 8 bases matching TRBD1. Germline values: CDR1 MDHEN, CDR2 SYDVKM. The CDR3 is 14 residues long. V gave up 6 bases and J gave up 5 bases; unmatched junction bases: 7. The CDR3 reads CASSHGQGGDTQYF. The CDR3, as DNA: TGTGCCAGCAGCCATGGACAGGGTGGAGATACGCAGTATTTT.

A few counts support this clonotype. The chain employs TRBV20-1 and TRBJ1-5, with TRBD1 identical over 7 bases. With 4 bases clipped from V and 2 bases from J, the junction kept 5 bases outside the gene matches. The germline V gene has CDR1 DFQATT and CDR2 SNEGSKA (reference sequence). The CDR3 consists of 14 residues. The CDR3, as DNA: TGCAGTGCTATGAAGGGGGCGGGCAATCAGCCCCAGCATTTT. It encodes CSAMKGAGNQPQHF.

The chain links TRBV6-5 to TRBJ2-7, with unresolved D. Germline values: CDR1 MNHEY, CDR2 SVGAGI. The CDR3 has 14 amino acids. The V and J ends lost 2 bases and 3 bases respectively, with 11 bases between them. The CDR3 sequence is CASSYSRSLYEQYF. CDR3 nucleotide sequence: TGTGCCAGCAGTTACAGCCGATCCCTCTACGAGCAGTACTTC.

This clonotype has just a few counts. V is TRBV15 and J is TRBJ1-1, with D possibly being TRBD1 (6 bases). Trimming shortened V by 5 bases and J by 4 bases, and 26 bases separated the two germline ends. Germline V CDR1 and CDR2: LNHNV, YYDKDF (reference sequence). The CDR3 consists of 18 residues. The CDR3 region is CATSGRAGTTGLITEAFF. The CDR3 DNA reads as TGTGCCACCAGCGGTCGAGCCGGGACAACGGGTTTGATCACTGAAGCTTTCTTT. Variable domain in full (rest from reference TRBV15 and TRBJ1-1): DAMVIQNPRYQVTQFGKPVTLSCSQTLNHNVMYWYQQKSSQAPKLLFHYYDKDFNNEADTPDNFQSRRPNTSFCFLDIRSPGLGDTAMYLCATSGRAGTTGLITEAFFGQGTRLTVV.

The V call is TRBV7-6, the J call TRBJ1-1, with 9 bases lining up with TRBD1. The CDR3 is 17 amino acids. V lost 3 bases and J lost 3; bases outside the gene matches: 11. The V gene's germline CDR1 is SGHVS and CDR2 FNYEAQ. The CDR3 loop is CASSFGDREIGDTEAFF. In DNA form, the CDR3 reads TGTGCCAGCAGCTTTGGGGACAGGGAAATTGGGGACACTGAAGCTTTCTTT.

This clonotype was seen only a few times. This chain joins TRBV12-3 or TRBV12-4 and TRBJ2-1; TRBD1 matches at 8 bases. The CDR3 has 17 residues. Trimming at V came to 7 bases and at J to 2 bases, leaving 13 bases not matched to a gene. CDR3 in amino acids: CASNSLGGTGTYNEQFF. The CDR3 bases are TGTGCCAGCAACTCCTTGGGCGGGACAGGTACCTACAATGAGCAGTTCTTC.

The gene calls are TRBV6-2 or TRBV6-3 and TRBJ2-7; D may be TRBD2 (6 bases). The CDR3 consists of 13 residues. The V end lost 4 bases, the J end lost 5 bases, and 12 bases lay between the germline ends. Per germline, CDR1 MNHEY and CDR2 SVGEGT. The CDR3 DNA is TGTGCCAGCAGTTCGAACCGGGAGAACGAGCAGTACTTC. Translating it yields CASSSNRENEQYF.

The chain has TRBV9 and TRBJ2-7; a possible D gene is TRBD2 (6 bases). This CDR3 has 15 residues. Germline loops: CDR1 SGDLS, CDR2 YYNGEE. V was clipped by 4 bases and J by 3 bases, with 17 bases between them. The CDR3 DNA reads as TGTGCCAGCAGCAAATGGGACTCTCCGCTCTACGAGCAGTACTTC. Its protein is CASSKWDSPLYEQYF.